This TCR beta chain was obtained from a study of CD8 T cells in ankylosing spondylitis. MiXCR was run by TCRdb on the 5' RACE reads, yielding one entry per CDR3 protein. Here the sample spans about 800,000 distinct CDR3 sequences, approximately 12% being singletons. This clonotype was seen ten or more times. Its antigen is currently unknown. Study-level findings and limits: Disease-linked clones displayed a CD8+ phenotype and appeared relatively rarely in peripheral blood. Among TCR beta sequences, a motif of under ten highly homologous variants appeared characteristic of ankylosing spondylitis blood. Significant enrichment of disease-linked clones was reportedly seen in matched ankylosing spondylitis synovial fluid.

This CDR3 comprises 15 residues. Trimming at V came to 5 bases and at J to 6 bases, leaving 7 bases not matched to a gene. V usage is TRBV12-3 or TRBV12-4 and J usage is TRBJ2-2, with 9 bases fitting TRBD1. This TCR derives from a male donor with ankylosing spondylitis. The specimen was blood, either unsorted or a sorted T cell fraction (not recorded which). In nucleotides, the CDR3 is TGTGCCAGCAGTCTGGACAGGGGATTGTCCGGGGAGCTGTTTTTT. It encodes CASSLDRGLSGELFF.